Presented here are 23 T cell receptor beta chains from one specimen sequenced in a study of blood T cell repertoires in COVID-19. Data came from immunoSEQ multiplex PCR; TCRdb stores just in-frame clones and leaves some out. Of some 130,000 clones listed, around four fifths were seen once; the top ten hold around 20%. Sequencing was performed on peripheral blood. These receptors all stem from an elderly man with acute or convalescent COVID-19.

The chain combines TRBV2 with TRBJ2-5, with a weak D call TRBD1 (5 bases). V dropped 5 bases and J dropped 4 bases, with 11 bases sitting between them. CDR1 is SNHLY and CDR2 is FYNNEI in the germline V gene. This CDR3 is built from 13 residues. CDR3 residues: CASSSRTRETQYF. For the CDR3, the DNA is TGTGCCAGCAGTTCCCGGACACGAGAGACCCAGTACTTC.

CDR3 nucleotides: TGCGCCAGCAGCCCCTGGGGGGCTGGGGCCAACGTCCTGACTTTC. Translating it yields CASSPWGAGANVLTF. This sequence joins TRBV5-1 and TRBJ2-6; a possible D gene is TRBD2 (6 bases). CDR1 is SGHRS, CDR2 YFSETQ, per germline. The V gene lost 4 bases and the J gene lost 2 bases, with 10 bases spanning the gap. The CDR3 is 15 amino acids.

V and J are TRBV28 and TRBJ2-5; 9 nucleotides match TRBD2. Germline V gives CDR1 MDHEN, CDR2 SYDVKM. The V and J ends lost 4 bases and 5 bases, in that order; junction bases with no gene match: 8. The CDR3 has 15 residues. CDR3: CASSSAGTSRETQYF. The CDR3 nucleotides are TGTGCCAGCAGTTCGGCCGGGACTAGCCGCGAGACCCAGTACTTC.

This clone was observed a few times. This sequence joins TRBV19 and TRBJ1-6; the D gene is possibly TRBD1 (6 bases). The V gene lost 5 bases and the J gene lost 6 bases, with 11 bases spanning the gap. Per the germline V gene, CDR1 is LNHDA and CDR2 is SQIVND (reference sequence). CDR3 length: 14 residues. Written as DNA, the CDR3 is TGTGCCAGTAGTCAGGGGACGGGTAATTCACCCCTCCACTTT. This sequence encodes CASSQGTGNSPLHF.

This clone was seen a few times. The chain employs TRBV29-1 and TRBJ1-2; 7 positions agree with TRBD1. V was pared by 3 bases and J by 0 bases, with 10 bases of the junction left unmatched. Germline assignment: CDR1 SQVTM and CDR2 ANQGSEA. CDR3 size: 16 residues. This chain's CDR3 is CSVDTDRDGANYGYTF. The CDR3 region has the DNA TGCAGCGTTGACACTGACAGGGACGGAGCTAACTATGGCTACACCTTC.

This clone showed up just a few times. The chain employs TRBV5-1 and TRBJ2-7; D possibly corresponds to TRBD2 (6 bases). V was trimmed by 6 bases and J by 5 bases, leaving 15 bases between them. This CDR3 spans 13 amino acids. Germline V gives CDR1 SGHRS, CDR2 YFSETQ. The CDR3 region is CASMGGSENEQYF. DNA for the CDR3: TGCGCCAGCATGGGGGGTTCGGAGAACGAGCAGTACTTC.

This clone was seen a handful of times. The CDR3 is CASSQIDRVNEQYF. The CDR3 DNA sequence: TGCGCCAGCAGCCAAATCGACAGGGTTAACGAGCAGTACTTC. The chain joins TRBV4-1 to TRBJ2-7, with 7 bases lining up with TRBD1. The germline V gene encodes CDR1 MGHRA and CDR2 YSYEKL. The V and J ends lost 2 bases and 5 bases, in that order; junction bases with no gene match: 6. The CDR3 consists of 14 residues.

This chain uses TRBV5-5 with TRBJ1-6, with D perhaps matching TRBD1 (5 bases). The CDR3 length is 15 residues. V lost 4 bases, J lost 7 bases, and 15 bases lay in between. The germline CDR1 and CDR2 sequences are SGHKS and YYEKEE (reference sequence). The CDR3: CASSQLTVSNSPLHF. The CDR3 DNA reads as TGTGCCAGCAGCCAACTGACAGTATCCAATTCACCCCTCCACTTT.

This rearrangement joins TRBV9 to TRBJ2-1; 10 bases are shared with TRBD1. Germline V gene sequence: CDR1 SGDLS, CDR2 YYNGEE. This CDR3 contains 15 residues. V lost 3 bases and J lost 6; bases outside the gene matches: 6. The CDR3 DNA is TGTGCCAGCAGCGGACCCGGGACAGGGGTCAATGAGCAGTTCTTC. It codes for CASSGPGTGVNEQFF. The whole variable domain, remainder taken from reference TRBV9 and TRBJ2-1, is DSGVTQTPKHLITATGQRVTLRCSPRSGDLSVYWYQQSLDQGLQFLIQYYNGEERAKGNILERFSAQQFPDLHSELNLSSLELGDSALYFCASSGPGTGVNEQFFGPGTRLTVL.

The chain recombines TRBV19 with TRBJ1-5, with TRBD1 as a possible D gene (5 bases). V lost 5 bases and J lost 4, with 9 bases in between. The germline gives CDR1 LNHDA, CDR2 SQIVND (reference sequence). The CDR3 runs 13 residues. CDR3: CASSRRGNQPQHF. CDR3 nucleotide sequence: TGTGCCAGTAGTCGGAGGGGTAATCAGCCCCAGCATTTT.

The chain has TRBV7-8 and TRBJ2-1, with a tentative D call TRBD2 (7 bases). CDR1 is SGHVS, CDR2 FQNEAQ, per germline. This CDR3 region has 15 residues. Trimming removed 2 bases at V and 8 bases at J, with 16 bases between. DNA for the CDR3: TGTGCCAGCAGCTTATACGGGGGGCGGTTTTATGAGCAGTTCTTC. It encodes CASSLYGGRFYEQFF.

V usage is TRBV30 and J usage is TRBJ2-2; the match to TRBD2 covers 10 bases. The CDR3 spans 20 residues. The V segment lost 3 bases and the J segment 0 bases; nucleotides outside the gene matches: 16. Germline loops: CDR1 GTSNPN, CDR2 SVGIG (reference sequence). CDR3 DNA: TGTGCCTGGAGGCGGGGGCTAGCGGGGGTGGGACTCCCGAACACCGGGGAGCTGTTTTTT. It codes for CAWRRGLAGVGLPNTGELFF.

V is TRBV7-2 and J is TRBJ1-5; possibly TRBD1 for D (5 bases). Germline loops: CDR1 SGHTA, CDR2 FQGNSA. Trimming took 5 bases from V and 0 from J, leaving 11 bases between them. This CDR3 contains 15 residues. This CDR3 is CASSDSSYSNQPQHF. The CDR3, as DNA: TGTGCCAGCAGCGACAGTAGTTATAGCAATCAGCCCCAGCATTTT.

The chain uses TRBV9 and TRBJ2-4, with D perhaps matching TRBD1 (5 bases). The CDR3 contains 16 residues. CDR1 SGDLS and CDR2 YYNGEE come from the germline V gene. V gave up 0 bases and J gave up 0 bases, with 10 bases separating them. The CDR3 loop reads CASSVVQGLAKNIQYF. In nucleotides, the CDR3 is TGTGCCAGCAGCGTAGTTCAGGGTCTAGCCAAAAACATTCAGTACTTC.

The chain couples TRBV5-6 to TRBJ1-5; 9 nucleotides align to TRBD1. Germline CDR1 is SGHDT and CDR2 is YYEEEE. The CDR3 spans 17 residues. The V segment lost 5 bases and the J segment 1 base; nucleotides outside the gene matches: 10. The CDR3 coding sequence is TGTGCCAGCAGTTACTGGGACAGGGTGCGGAGCAATCAGCCCCAGCATTTT. Residues: CASSYWDRVRSNQPQHF. Full variable domain (rest looked up from reference TRBV5-6 and TRBJ1-5): DAGVTQSPTHLIKTRGQQVTLRCSPKSGHDTVSWYQQALGQGPQFIFQYYEEEERQRGNFPDRFSGHQFPNYSSELNVNALLLGDSALYLCASSYWDRVRSNQPQHFGDGTRLSIL.

The rearrangement links TRBV6-2 or TRBV6-3 to TRBJ2-2, with 8 bases identical to TRBD1. V lost 1 base and J lost 3; bases outside the gene matches: 7. Germline CDR1 MNHEY, CDR2 SVGEGT. The CDR3 sequence is 17 residues long. CDR3 protein: CASSYFLGQVDTGELFF. CDR3 in DNA: TGTGCCAGCAGTTACTTTTTGGGACAGGTAGACACCGGGGAGCTGTTTTTT.

The chain has TRBV18 and TRBJ2-1; TRBD2 matches 7 bases. The J segment lost 5 bases and the V segment lost 2 bases, leaving 6 bases of the junction unmatched. The length of the CDR3 is 15 residues. Germline V gene sequence: CDR1 KGHSH, CDR2 LQKENI. The CDR3 sequence is CASSPGHGGNNEQFF. The CDR3 bases are TGTGCCAGCTCACCAGGTCACGGGGGGAACAATGAGCAGTTCTTC.

This clone appeared a single time. This CDR3 reads CASSWGTRNSPLHF. CDR3 nucleotides: TGTGCCAGCAGTTGGGGGACACGCAATTCACCCCTCCACTTT. The chain couples TRBV6-2 or TRBV6-3 to TRBJ1-6, with D possibly TRBD1 on 6 matching bases. CDR1 and CDR2 (germline): MNHEY, SVGEGT. This CDR3 has 14 amino acids. Trimming took 4 bases from V and 7 from J, leaving 11 bases between them.

The rearrangement uses TRBV29-1 and TRBJ2-5; 10 bases are shared with TRBD1. V dropped 1 base and J dropped 10; count of bases not matched to a gene: 6. Germline assignment: CDR1 SQVTM and CDR2 ANQGSEA. The CDR3 sequence is 13 residues long. The CDR3 reads CSVEVGQGRNQYF. The DNA for the CDR3 is TGCAGCGTTGAAGTGGGACAGGGGAGAAACCAGTACTTC.

The chain carries TRBV15 and TRBJ2-3; D is possibly TRBD2 (6 bases). With 8 bases removed from V and 1 base from J, the gap between germline ends came to 13 bases. Germline CDR1 LNHNV, CDR2 YYDKDF (reference sequence). This CDR3 spans 14 amino acids. CDR3 protein: CATSKGLRTDTQYF. CDR3 in DNA: TGTGCCACCTCAAAGGGACTCCGCACAGATACGCAGTATTTT.

V usage is TRBV7-2 and J usage is TRBJ2-7, with 7 positions matching TRBD1. Trimming cost V 6 bases and J 7 bases; bases outside gene matches: 15. Germline V gene data show CDR1 as SGHTA and CDR2 as FQGNSA. CDR3 length: 15 residues. CDR3 region: CASSQLLPGGSEQYF. The CDR3, as DNA: TGTGCCAGCAGTCAGCTTCTTCCAGGGGGATCGGAGCAGTACTTC.

This CDR3 reads CASSQGVYNEQFF. CDR3 nucleotide sequence: TGTGCCAGCAGCCAGGGGGTTTACAATGAGCAGTTCTTC. The chain joins TRBV6-5 to TRBJ2-1, with 7 bases matching TRBD1. Germline V gene lookup returns CDR1 MNHEY and CDR2 SVGAGI. The ends lost 6 bases at V and 4 bases at J; junction bases unmatched: 3. CDR3 length: 13 residues.

V and J are TRBV5-1 and TRBJ2-2; possible D gene TRBD2, 6 bases. Per germline, CDR1 SGHRS and CDR2 YFSETQ. V was cut by 2 bases and J by 1 base, with 6 bases left in between. The CDR3 sequence is 14 residues long. The CDR3 here is CASSFGGNTGELFF. In DNA, the CDR3 is TGCGCCAGCAGCTTCGGGGGGAACACCGGGGAGCTGTTTTTT.